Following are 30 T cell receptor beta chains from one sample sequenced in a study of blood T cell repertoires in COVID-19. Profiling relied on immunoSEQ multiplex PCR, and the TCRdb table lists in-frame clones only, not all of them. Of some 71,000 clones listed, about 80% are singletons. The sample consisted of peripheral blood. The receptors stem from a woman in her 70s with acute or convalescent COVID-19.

The CDR3 loop is CASSAGTANTGELFF. In DNA, the CDR3 is TGTGCCAGTAGTGCCGGGACAGCGAACACCGGGGAGCTGTTTTTT. J is TRBJ2-2 and V is TRBV19, with 7 bases lining up with TRBD1. V lost 5 bases and J lost 0; bases outside the gene matches: 3. The CDR3 is 15 residues long. Germline CDR1 and CDR2: LNHDA and SQIVND (reference sequence).

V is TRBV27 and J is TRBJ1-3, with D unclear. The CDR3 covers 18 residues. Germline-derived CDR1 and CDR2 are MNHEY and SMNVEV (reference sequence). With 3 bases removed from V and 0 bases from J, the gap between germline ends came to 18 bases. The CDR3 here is CASSLTPVTAFSGNTIYF. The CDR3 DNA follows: TGTGCCAGCAGTTTGACACCAGTTACTGCCTTCTCTGGAAACACCATATATTTT.

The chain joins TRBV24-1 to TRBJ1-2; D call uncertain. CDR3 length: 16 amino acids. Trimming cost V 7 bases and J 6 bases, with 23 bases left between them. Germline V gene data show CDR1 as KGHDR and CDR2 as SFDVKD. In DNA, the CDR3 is TGTGCCACCAGATTTCGGACTCTTGTAGTGATGGATGGCTACACCTTC. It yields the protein CATRFRTLVVMDGYTF.

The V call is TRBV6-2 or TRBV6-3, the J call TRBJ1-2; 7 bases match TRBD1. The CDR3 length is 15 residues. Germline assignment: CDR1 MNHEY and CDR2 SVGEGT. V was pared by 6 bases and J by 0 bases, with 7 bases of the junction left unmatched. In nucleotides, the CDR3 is TGTGCCAGCAGCCGAGGGACAGACTCTAACTATGGCTACACCTTC. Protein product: CASSRGTDSNYGYTF.

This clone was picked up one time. The CDR3 DNA reads as TGCGCCAGCAGCCACGGACTGTCCTCATCTTACGATGAGCAGTTCTTC. Protein product: CASSHGLSSSYDEQFF. J is TRBJ2-1 and V is TRBV4-1, with D possibly TRBD2 on 5 matching bases. CDR1 MGHRA and CDR2 YSYEKL come from the germline V gene. Trimming shortened V by 3 bases and J by 8 bases, and 20 bases separated the two germline ends. The CDR3 length is 16 residues.

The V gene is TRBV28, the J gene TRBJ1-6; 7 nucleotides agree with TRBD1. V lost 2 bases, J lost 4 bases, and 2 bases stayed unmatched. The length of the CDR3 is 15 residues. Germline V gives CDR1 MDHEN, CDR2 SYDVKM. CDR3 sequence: CASSLETGYNSPLHF. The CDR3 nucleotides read TGTGCCAGCAGTTTAGAGACAGGGTATAATTCACCCCTCCACTTT. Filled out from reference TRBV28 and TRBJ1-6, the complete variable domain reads DVKVTQSSRYLVKRTGEKVFLECVQDMDHENMFWYRQDPGLGLRLIYFSYDVKMKEKGDIPEGYSVSREKKERFSLILESASTNQTSMYLCASSLETGYNSPLHFGNGTRLTVT.

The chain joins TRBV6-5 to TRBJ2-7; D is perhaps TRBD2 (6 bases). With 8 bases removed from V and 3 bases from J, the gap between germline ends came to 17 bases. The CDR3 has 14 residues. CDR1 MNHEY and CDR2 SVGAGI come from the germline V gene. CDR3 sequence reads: CASGTLGGIYEQYF. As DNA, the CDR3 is TGTGCCAGCGGGACTTTGGGGGGAATCTACGAGCAGTACTTC.

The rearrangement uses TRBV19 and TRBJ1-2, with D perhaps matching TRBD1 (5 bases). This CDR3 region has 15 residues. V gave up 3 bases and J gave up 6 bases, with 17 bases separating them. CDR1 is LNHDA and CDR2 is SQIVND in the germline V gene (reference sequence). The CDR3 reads CASSMIIRGIDGYTF. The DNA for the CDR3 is TGTGCCAGTAGTATGATCATTCGGGGGATAGATGGCTACACCTTC.

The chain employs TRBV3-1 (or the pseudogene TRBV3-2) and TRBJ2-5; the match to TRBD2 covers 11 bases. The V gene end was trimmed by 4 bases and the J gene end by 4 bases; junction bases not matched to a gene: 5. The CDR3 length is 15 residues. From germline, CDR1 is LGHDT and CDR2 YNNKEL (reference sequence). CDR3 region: CASSLAGGPSETQYF. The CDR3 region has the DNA TGTGCCAGCAGCCTAGCGGGGGGGCCGTCAGAGACCCAGTACTTC.

CDR3 nucleotide sequence: TGCGCCAGCAGCTTTTGGCAGTCGGAGGGATCCCAGTACTTC. Its protein product is CASSFWQSEGSQYF. J is TRBJ2-5 and V is TRBV5-1; TRBD2 might be the D (6 bases). V was clipped by 2 bases and J by 9 bases, with 17 bases between them. Looked up from germline, CDR1 is SGHRS and CDR2 is YFSETQ. The CDR3 sequence is 14 residues long. Drawing the rest from reference TRBV5-1 and TRBJ2-5, the complete variable domain is KAGVTQTPRYLIKTRGQQVTLSCSPISGHRSVSWYQQTPGQGLQFLFEYFSETQRNKGNFPGRFSGRQFSNSRSEMNVSTLELGDSALYLCASSFWQSEGSQYFGPGTRLLVL.

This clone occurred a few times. Here the CDR3 reads CASSLSGGGTFYGYTF. The CDR3 nucleotides read TGTGCCAGCAGCTTATCCGGGGGGGGGACATTCTATGGCTACACCTTC. This chain uses TRBV11-2 with TRBJ1-2; maybe TRBD1 (6 bases). CDR1 is SGHAT, CDR2 FQNNGV, per germline. The CDR3 sequence is 16 residues long. V was shortened by 2 bases and J by 4 bases, with 17 bases between the two germline ends. The full variable domain, rest sourced from reference TRBV11-2 and TRBJ1-2, is EAGVAQSPRYKIIEKRQSVAFWCNPISGHATLYWYQQILGQGPKLLIQFQNNGVVDDSQLPKDRFSAERLKGVDSTLKIQPAKLEDSAVYLCASSLSGGGTFYGYTFGSGTRLTVV.

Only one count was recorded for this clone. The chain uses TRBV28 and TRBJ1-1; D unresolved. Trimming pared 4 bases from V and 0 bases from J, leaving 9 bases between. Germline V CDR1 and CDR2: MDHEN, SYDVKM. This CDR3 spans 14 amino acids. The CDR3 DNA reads TGTGCCAGCAGTTCCTCTGGCCTGAACACTGAAGCTTTCTTT. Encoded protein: CASSSSGLNTEAFF.

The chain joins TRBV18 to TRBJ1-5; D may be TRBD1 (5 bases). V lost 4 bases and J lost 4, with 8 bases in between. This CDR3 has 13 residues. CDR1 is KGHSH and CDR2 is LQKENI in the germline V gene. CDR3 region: CASSLTENQPQHF. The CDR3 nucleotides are TGTGCCAGCTCACTGACAGAGAATCAGCCCCAGCATTTT.

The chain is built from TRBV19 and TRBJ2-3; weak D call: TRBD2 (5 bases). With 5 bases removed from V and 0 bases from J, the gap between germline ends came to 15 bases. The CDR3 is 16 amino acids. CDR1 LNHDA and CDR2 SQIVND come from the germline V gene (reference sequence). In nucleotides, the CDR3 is TGTGCCAGTAGTTCGGCTGGCGGGTGGAGCACAGATACGCAGTATTTT. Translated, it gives CASSSAGGWSTDTQYF.

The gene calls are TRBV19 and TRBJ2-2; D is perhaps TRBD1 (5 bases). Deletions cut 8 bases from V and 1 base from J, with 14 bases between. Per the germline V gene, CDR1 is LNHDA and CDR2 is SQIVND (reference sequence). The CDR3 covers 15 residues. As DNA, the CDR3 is TGTGCCAGTTCGCCGCAAGGGGTGAACACCGGGGAGCTGTTTTTT. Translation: CASSPQGVNTGELFF.

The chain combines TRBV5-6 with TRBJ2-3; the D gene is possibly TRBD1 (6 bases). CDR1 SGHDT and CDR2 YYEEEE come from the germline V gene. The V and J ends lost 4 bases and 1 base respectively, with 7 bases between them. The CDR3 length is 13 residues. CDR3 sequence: CASSEGGTDTQYF. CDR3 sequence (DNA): TGTGCCAGCAGCGAGGGGGGCACAGATACGCAGTATTTT.

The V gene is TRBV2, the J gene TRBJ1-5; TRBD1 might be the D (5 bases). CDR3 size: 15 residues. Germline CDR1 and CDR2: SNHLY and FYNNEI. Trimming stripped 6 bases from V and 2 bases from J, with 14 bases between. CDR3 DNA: TGTGCCAGCAGGGTGGGAGGGGTCGGCAATCAGCCCCAGCATTTT. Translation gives CASRVGGVGNQPQHF.

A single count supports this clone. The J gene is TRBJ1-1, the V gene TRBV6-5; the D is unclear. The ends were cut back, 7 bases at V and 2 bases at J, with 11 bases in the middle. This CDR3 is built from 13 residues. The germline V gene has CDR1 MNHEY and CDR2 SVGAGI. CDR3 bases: TGTGCCAGCATAAAGCGGGGTAACACTGAAGCTTTCTTT. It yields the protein CASIKRGNTEAFF.

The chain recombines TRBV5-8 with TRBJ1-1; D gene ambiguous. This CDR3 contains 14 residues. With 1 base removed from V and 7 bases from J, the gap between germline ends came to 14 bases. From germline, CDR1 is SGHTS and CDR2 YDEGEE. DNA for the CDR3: TGTGCCAGCAGCTTGAGAGGGTTGGACCGTGAAGCTTTCTTT. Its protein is CASSLRGLDREAFF.

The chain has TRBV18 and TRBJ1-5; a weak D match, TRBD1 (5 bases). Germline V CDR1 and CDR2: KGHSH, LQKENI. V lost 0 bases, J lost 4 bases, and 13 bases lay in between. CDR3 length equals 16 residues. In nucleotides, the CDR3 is TGTGCCAGCTCACCACCGGGTTTGACAGTGAATCAGCCCCAGCATTTT. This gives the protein CASSPPGLTVNQPQHF.

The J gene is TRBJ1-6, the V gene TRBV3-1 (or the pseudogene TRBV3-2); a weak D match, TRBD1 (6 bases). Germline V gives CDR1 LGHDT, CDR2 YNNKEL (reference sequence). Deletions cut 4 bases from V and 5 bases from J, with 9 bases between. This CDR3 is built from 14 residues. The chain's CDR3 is CASSPGQNNSPLHF. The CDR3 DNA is TGTGCCAGCAGCCCTGGACAGAATAATTCACCCCTCCACTTT.

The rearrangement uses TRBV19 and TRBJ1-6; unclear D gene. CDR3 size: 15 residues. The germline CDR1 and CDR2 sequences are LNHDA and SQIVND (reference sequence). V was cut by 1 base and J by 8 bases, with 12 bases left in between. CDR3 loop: CASSIGPGMDSPLHF. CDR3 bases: TGTGCCAGTAGTATAGGGCCCGGGATGGATTCACCCCTCCACTTT.

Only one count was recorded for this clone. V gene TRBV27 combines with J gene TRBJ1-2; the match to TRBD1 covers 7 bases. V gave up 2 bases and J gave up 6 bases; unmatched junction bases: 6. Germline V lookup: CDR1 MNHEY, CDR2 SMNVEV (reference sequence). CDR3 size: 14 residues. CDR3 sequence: CASSLGGGSDGYTF. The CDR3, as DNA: TGTGCCAGCAGTTTAGGAGGGGGCAGTGATGGCTACACCTTC.

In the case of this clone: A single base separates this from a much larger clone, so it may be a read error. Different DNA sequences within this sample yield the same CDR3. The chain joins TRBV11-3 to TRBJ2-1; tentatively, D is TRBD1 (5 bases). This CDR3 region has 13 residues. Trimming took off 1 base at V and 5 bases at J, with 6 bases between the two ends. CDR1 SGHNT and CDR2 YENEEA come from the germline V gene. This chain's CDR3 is CASSLGQNNEQFF. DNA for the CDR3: TGTGCCAGCAGCTTAGGACAGAACAATGAGCAGTTCTTC.

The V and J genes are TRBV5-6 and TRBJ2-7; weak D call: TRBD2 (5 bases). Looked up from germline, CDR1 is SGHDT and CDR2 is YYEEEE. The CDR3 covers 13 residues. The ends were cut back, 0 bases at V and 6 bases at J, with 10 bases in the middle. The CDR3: CASSLGYGGEQYF. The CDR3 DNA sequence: TGTGCCAGCAGCTTGGGTTACGGAGGCGAGCAGTACTTC.

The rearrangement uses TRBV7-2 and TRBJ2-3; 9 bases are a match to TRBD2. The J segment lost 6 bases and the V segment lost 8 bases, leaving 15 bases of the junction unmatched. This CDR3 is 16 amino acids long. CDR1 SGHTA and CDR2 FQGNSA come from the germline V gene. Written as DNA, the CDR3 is TGTGCCAGCGGGCCCCCTAGGCGGGGGGGCGGGGATACGCAGTATTTT. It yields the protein CASGPPRRGGGDTQYF.

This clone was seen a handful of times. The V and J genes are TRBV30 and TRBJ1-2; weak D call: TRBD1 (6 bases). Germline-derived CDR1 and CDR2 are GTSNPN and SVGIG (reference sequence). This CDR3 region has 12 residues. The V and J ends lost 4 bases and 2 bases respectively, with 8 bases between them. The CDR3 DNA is TGTGCCTGGATACAGGGAAACTATGGCTACACCTTC. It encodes CAWIQGNYGYTF.

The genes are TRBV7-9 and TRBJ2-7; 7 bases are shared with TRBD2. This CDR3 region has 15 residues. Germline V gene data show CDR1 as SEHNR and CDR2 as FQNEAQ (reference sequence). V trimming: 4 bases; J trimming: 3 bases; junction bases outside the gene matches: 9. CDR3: CASSSPSRGDYEQYF. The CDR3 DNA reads TGTGCCAGCAGCTCGCCCTCTCGGGGGGACTACGAGCAGTACTTC.

CDR3 coding DNA: TGTGCCAGCAGCCTGACAGACAGACCGAATCAGCCCCAGCATTTT. It is translated as CASSLTDRPNQPQHF. The rearrangement joins TRBV7-8 to TRBJ1-5; perhaps TRBD1 as D (5 bases). CDR1 and CDR2 (germline): SGHVS, FQNEAQ. The ends were cut back, 5 bases at V and 4 bases at J, with 15 bases in the middle. The CDR3 length is 15 residues.

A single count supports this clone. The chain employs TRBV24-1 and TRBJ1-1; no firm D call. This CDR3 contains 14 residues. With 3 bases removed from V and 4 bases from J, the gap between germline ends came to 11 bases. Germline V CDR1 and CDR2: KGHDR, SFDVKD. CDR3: CATSDAEGSTEAFF. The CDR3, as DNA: TGTGCCACCAGTGATGCAGAGGGCAGCACTGAAGCTTTCTTT.